This TCR beta chain was sequenced during a study of multiple sclerosis patients with progressive multifocal leukoencephalopathy. The table lists this clone with a few counts. The time point is: 12 to 13 months of natalizumab therapy. Samples T1 and T2 were drawn at 6 and 12 months of therapy, respectively. This CDR3 spans 17 amino acids. Germline assignment: CDR1 MNHNS and CDR2 SASEGT. V lost 3 bases to trimming and J lost 2 bases; unmatched junction nucleotides: 8. Sequenced by immunoSEQ multiplex PCR; TCRdb stores in-frame clones only, minus some. The profile covers some 28,000 clones, with nearly 90% appearing a single time and 1.3% taken by the ten largest.

The sequencing used PBMCs, collected from a patient treated with natalizumab. This sequence was found in a human donor with multiple sclerosis. V usage is TRBV6-1 and J usage is TRBJ2-2; 8 positions agree with TRBD1. The CDR3 here is CASSEAGTGLNTGELFF. CDR3 in DNA: TGTGCCAGCAGTGAGGCCGGGACAGGCTTAAACACCGGGGAGCTGTTTTTT.